The text below deals with one TCR beta chain. The antigen remains unidentified. The assay was immunoSEQ multiplex PCR, and TCRdb's table has in-frame clones only and misses some. The sample carries 220,000 or so clones, 80% to 85% recorded once. The sample is drawn from a study of cytomegalovirus exposure and HLA in healthy donors. While the first cohort had fewer than 850 subjects, the donors belonged to the separate validation cohort of fewer than 150 subjects. Points from the study as a whole: It was confirmed in vitro that three of the CMV-associated chains were specific for CMV antigens. The study found most TCR sequences rare, yet found some public TCRs in many donors.

This sequence originates from a woman under 40 in good health and CMV-seropositive. The sample was PBMCs.

CDR3 in DNA: TGTGCCAGCAGCGTCCGGGACAGGGCGAATGAGCAGTTCTTC. Amino acids: CASSVRDRANEQFF. The chain carries TRBV9 and TRBJ2-1, with 9 bases that match TRBD1. J was trimmed by 7 bases and V by 2 bases; bases with no gene match: 4. Germline V gene data show CDR1 as SGDLS and CDR2 as YYNGEE. The CDR3 is made up of 14 amino acids.